Shown below are 4 T cell receptor beta chains from a single sample sequenced in a study of cytomegalovirus exposure and HLA in healthy donors. This PCR relied on a set of 60 Vbeta primers and 13 Jbeta primers. Data came from immunoSEQ multiplex PCR; TCRdb stores just in-frame clones and leaves some out. Seen here are roughly 130,000 clones, over 60% observed once, and the top ten hold 0.85% to 1.3%. The sample comprised PBMCs. These receptors came from a human donor in good health.

The rearrangement joins TRBV15 to TRBJ2-7; D perhaps matches TRBD2 (7 bases). CDR1 LNHNV and CDR2 YYDKDF come from the germline V gene (reference sequence). CDR3 size: 14 residues. V gave up 4 bases and J gave up 6 bases, with 16 bases separating them. The CDR3 nucleotides read TGTGCCACCAGCATCGGGCGGGGGCAAGGCGAGCAGTACTTC. Translating gives CATSIGRGQGEQYF.

The V call is TRBV10-3, the J call TRBJ2-1, with 7 nucleotides matching TRBD2. The CDR3 length is 16 residues. Germline values: CDR1 ENHRY, CDR2 SYGVKD. J gave up 3 bases and V 4 bases, and 9 bases lay outside the gene matches. The CDR3: CAISGGGTAGYNEQFF. DNA of the CDR3: TGTGCCATCAGTGGGGGAGGGACCGCGGGCTACAATGAGCAGTTCTTC.

This chain uses TRBV4-2 with TRBJ2-1; 10 positions agree with TRBD1. V shed 4 bases, J shed 4 bases, and the junction held 4 bases outside the gene matches. In germline, CDR1 is LGHNA, CDR2 YNFKEQ. This CDR3 has 15 residues. The chain's CDR3 is CASSPRQGAYNEQFF. CDR3 in DNA: TGTGCCAGCAGCCCAAGACAGGGGGCTTACAATGAGCAGTTCTTC.

The chain carries TRBV2 and TRBJ1-2, with a weak D call TRBD1 (5 bases). CDR1 and CDR2 from the germline V gene are SNHLY and FYNNEI. V lost 6 bases and J lost 8, with 22 bases in between. The CDR3 totals 15 residues. The CDR3: CASRPQGLQAVGYTF. Written as DNA, the CDR3 is TGTGCCAGCAGGCCCCAGGGACTCCAAGCGGTAGGCTACACCTTC.